Sequencing of this T cell receptor beta chain was carried out in a study of blood T cells in healthy people across ages. Looked up from germline, CDR1 is SGHRS and CDR2 is YFSETQ. This CDR3 is 13 amino acids long. The germline V and J ends were trimmed by 4 bases and 9 bases, with 14 bases remaining between them. In its sample, this clonotype was seen many times. Combining a sample-barcoded 5' primer with a J-beta primer mix, a second PCR ran for roughly 7 to 12 cycles. Each TCR beta cDNA got a 12-nucleotide random molecular identifier. In TCRdb, the 5' RACE reads were re-called with MiXCR into one record per CDR3 protein. The top ten hold about 13% of the sample, which has 600,000 to 800,000 distinct CDR3 sequences, 52% seen once.

The sequencing input was blood. V and J are TRBV5-1 and TRBJ2-1; weak D call: TRBD1 (6 bases). This clonotype was sampled from a woman over 75 in good health. In DNA, the CDR3 is TGCGCCAGCAGCATGGGGGCCAGCGGTGAGCAGTTCTTC. Translating it yields CASSMGASGEQFF.